This is a list of T cell receptor beta chains from one sample in a study of T cell responses to AZD1222 COVID-19 vaccine. The assay was immunoSEQ multiplex PCR, and TCRdb's table has in-frame clones only and misses some. Found here are about 150,000 clones, 90% to 95% of them singletons; the top ten hold around 1.3%. This sample comprised peripheral blood, obtained 28 days after the second AZD1222 dose. The receptors here all came from an adult who received the AZD1222 COVID-19 vaccine. CDR3s include the opening cysteine and the closing phenylalanine or tryptophan. Each record gives: D gene, clone size, V gene, J gene, CDR3 protein, CDR3 DNA. A D gene is named only where the DNA matches it firmly. Clone size is not always given. Where it is, it says once, few, many or a class for expanded clones.

D gene: TRBD1
clone size: once
V gene: TRBV10-1
J gene: TRBJ1-1
CDR3 protein: CASSEPNPPPGQGKGDEAFF
CDR3 DNA: TGCGCCAGCAGTGAGCCCAACCCGCCACCGGGACAGGGGAAGGGGGATGAAGCTTTCTTT

D gene: TRBD2
clone size: few
V gene: TRBV10-3
J gene: TRBJ2-7
CDR3 protein: CAISAGTSGRVEQYF
CDR3 DNA: TGTGCCATCAGTGCGGGAACTAGCGGGAGGGTCGAGCAGTACTTC

D gene: -
clone size: -
V gene: TRBV7-9
J gene: TRBJ2-1
CDR3 protein: CASSFYSGTYNEQFF
CDR3 DNA: TGTGCCAGCAGCTTTTATTCTGGCACTTACAATGAGCAGTTCTTC

D gene: TRBD1
clone size: -
V gene: TRBV28
J gene: TRBJ1-4
CDR3 protein: CASSRTGSVGNEKLFF
CDR3 DNA: TGTGCCAGCAGTAGGACAGGGTCGGTGGGTAATGAAAAACTGTTTTTT

D gene: -
clone size: -
V gene: TRBV9
J gene: TRBJ2-1
CDR3 protein: CASSAALAHNEQFF
CDR3 DNA: TGTGCCAGCAGCGCCGCCCTAGCGCACAATGAGCAGTTCTTC

D gene: -
clone size: -
V gene: TRBV5-8
J gene: TRBJ1-4
CDR3 protein: CASSFGGGVNEKLFF
CDR3 DNA: TGTGCCAGCAGCTTCGGGGGGGGAGTTAATGAAAAACTGTTTTTT

D gene: -
clone size: -
V gene: TRBV7-2
J gene: TRBJ1-1
CDR3 protein: CASSLDTRGVNTEAFF
CDR3 DNA: TGTGCCAGCAGCTTAGATACGCGGGGGGTGAACACTGAAGCTTTCTTT

D gene: -
clone size: -
V gene: TRBV9
J gene: TRBJ2-3
CDR3 protein: CASSVVPDTQYF
CDR3 DNA: TGTGCCAGCAGCGTAGTTCCAGATACGCAGTATTTT

D gene: TRBD1
clone size: -
V gene: TRBV10-3
J gene: TRBJ2-1
CDR3 protein: CAISESWGQGGDNEQFF
CDR3 DNA: TGTGCCATCAGTGAGTCGTGGGGACAGGGGGGTGACAATGAGCAGTTCTTC

D gene: TRBD1
clone size: -
V gene: TRBV28
J gene: TRBJ2-1
CDR3 protein: CASRQDRDNEQFF
CDR3 DNA: TGTGCCAGCAGGCAGGACAGGGACAATGAGCAGTTCTTC

D gene: -
clone size: -
V gene: TRBV7-2
J gene: TRBJ1-5
CDR3 protein: CASSLIQNQPQHF
CDR3 DNA: TGTGCCAGCAGCTTAATACAGAATCAGCCCCAGCATTTT

D gene: -
clone size: -
V gene: TRBV2
J gene: TRBJ1-5
CDR3 protein: CASSGDSNQPQHF
CDR3 DNA: TGTGCCAGCAGTGGAGACAGTAATCAGCCCCAGCATTTT

D gene: TRBD2
clone size: -
V gene: TRBV11-2
J gene: TRBJ2-7
CDR3 protein: CASSPPLGGTPEQYF
CDR3 DNA: TGTGCCAGCAGCCCACCCCTGGGGGGGACCCCAGAGCAGTACTTC

D gene: -
clone size: -
V gene: TRBV15
J gene: TRBJ2-5
CDR3 protein: CATSRTGMYQETQYF
CDR3 DNA: TGTGCCACCAGCAGGACAGGAATGTACCAAGAGACCCAGTACTTC

D gene: -
clone size: -
V gene: TRBV5-1
J gene: TRBJ2-3
CDR3 protein: CASSLGHLSTDTQYF
CDR3 DNA: TGCGCCAGCAGCTTGGGGCACCTTAGCACAGATACGCAGTATTTT

D gene: -
clone size: -
V gene: TRBV5-8
J gene: TRBJ1-1
CDR3 protein: CASSQRDRSTEAFF
CDR3 DNA: TGTGCCAGCAGCCAGAGGGACCGTTCCACTGAAGCTTTCTTT

D gene: TRBD1
clone size: -
V gene: TRBV7-8
J gene: TRBJ1-5
CDR3 protein: CASSLVAGGQPQHF
CDR3 DNA: TGTGCCAGCAGCTTAGTCGCAGGGGGGCAGCCCCAGCATTTT

D gene: -
clone size: -
V gene: TRBV7-8
J gene: TRBJ1-1
CDR3 protein: CASSPGERLNTEAFF
CDR3 DNA: TGTGCCAGCAGCCCAGGGGAACGGTTGAACACTGAAGCTTTCTTT

D gene: -
clone size: -
V gene: TRBV14
J gene: TRBJ2-1
CDR3 protein: CASSQVSGDSYNEQFF
CDR3 DNA: TGTGCCAGCAGCCAAGTTTCAGGAGATTCCTACAATGAGCAGTTCTTC

D gene: -
clone size: once
V gene: TRBV28
J gene: TRBJ2-1
CDR3 protein: CASSLFRSHNEQFF
CDR3 DNA: TGTGCCAGCAGTTTGTTCAGGTCCCACAATGAGCAGTTCTTC

D gene: TRBD1
clone size: -
V gene: TRBV7-2
J gene: TRBJ1-1
CDR3 protein: CASSTHADRGGVDTEAFF
CDR3 DNA: TGTGCCAGCAGCACTCACGCGGACAGGGGAGGTGTGGACACTGAAGCTTTCTTT

D gene: TRBD1
clone size: -
V gene: TRBV5-1
J gene: TRBJ1-2
CDR3 protein: CASSLGDRTDDGYTF
CDR3 DNA: TGCGCCAGCAGCTTGGGGGACAGGACGGACGACGGCTACACCTTC

D gene: TRBD1
clone size: -
V gene: TRBV19
J gene: TRBJ1-2
CDR3 protein: CASSIDPPTGEFYGYTF
CDR3 DNA: TGTGCCAGTAGTATAGACCCCCCGACAGGGGAATTCTATGGCTACACCTTC

D gene: TRBD2
clone size: -
V gene: TRBV11-2
J gene: TRBJ2-1
CDR3 protein: CASSLVAGVVSGDNEQFF
CDR3 DNA: TGTGCCAGCAGCTTAGTAGCGGGAGTAGTTTCGGGGGACAATGAGCAGTTCTTC

D gene: TRBD1
clone size: -
V gene: TRBV27
J gene: TRBJ1-1
CDR3 protein: CASSLSRGTGENTEAFF
CDR3 DNA: TGTGCCAGCAGTTTATCCAGGGGGACAGGCGAGAACACTGAAGCTTTCTTT

D gene: -
clone size: few
V gene: TRBV27
J gene: TRBJ2-7
CDR3 protein: CASSPTTASYEQYF
CDR3 DNA: TGTGCCAGCAGTCCGACTACGGCCTCCTACGAGCAGTACTTC

D gene: TRBD1
clone size: -
V gene: TRBV3-1/TRBV3-2
J gene: TRBJ1-5
CDR3 protein: CASSHSGQGVNQPQHF
CDR3 DNA: TGTGCCAGCAGCCACTCGGGACAGGGGGTCAATCAGCCCCAGCATTTT

D gene: -
clone size: -
V gene: TRBV9
J gene: TRBJ2-2
CDR3 protein: CASSKQGLGELFF
CDR3 DNA: TGTGCCAGCAGTAAACAAGGACTAGGGGAGCTGTTTTTT

D gene: -
clone size: -
V gene: TRBV18
J gene: TRBJ2-7
CDR3 protein: CASSRGPWRARGTNYEQYF
CDR3 DNA: TGTGCCAGCTCACGGGGGCCCTGGAGGGCTAGAGGCACTAACTACGAGCAGTACTTC

D gene: -
clone size: -
V gene: TRBV11-1
J gene: TRBJ2-3
CDR3 protein: CASSLGTSTDTQYF
CDR3 DNA: TGTGCCAGCAGCCTCGGGACTAGCACAGATACGCAGTATTTT

D gene: TRBD1
clone size: -
V gene: TRBV3-1/TRBV3-2
J gene: TRBJ1-2
CDR3 protein: CASSLGDREYYGYTF
CDR3 DNA: TGTGCCAGCAGCCTCGGGGACAGGGAATACTATGGCTACACCTTC

D gene: -
clone size: -
V gene: TRBV7-8
J gene: TRBJ2-3
CDR3 protein: CASSYNPADTQYF
CDR3 DNA: TGTGCCAGCAGCTACAACCCGGCAGATACGCAGTATTTT

D gene: -
clone size: -
V gene: TRBV27
J gene: TRBJ1-1
CDR3 protein: CASSLAGLNTEAFF
CDR3 DNA: TGTGCCAGCAGTCTGGCAGGGTTGAACACTGAAGCTTTCTTT

D gene: -
clone size: -
V gene: TRBV28
J gene: TRBJ2-5
CDR3 protein: CASTTYRDQETQYF
CDR3 DNA: TGTGCCAGCACGACTTACAGGGATCAAGAGACCCAGTACTTC

D gene: -
clone size: -
V gene: TRBV18
J gene: TRBJ1-3
CDR3 protein: CASSPVTGDSGNTIYF
CDR3 DNA: TGTGCCAGCTCACCCGTAACAGGCGACTCTGGAAACACCATATATTTT

D gene: -
clone size: once
V gene: TRBV19
J gene: TRBJ1-2
CDR3 protein: CASSPPGIGRHGYTF
CDR3 DNA: TGTGCCAGTAGTCCTCCCGGGATAGGACGACATGGCTACACCTTC

D gene: -
clone size: -
V gene: TRBV6-2/TRBV6-3
J gene: TRBJ2-5
CDR3 protein: CASSYRTFQETQYF
CDR3 DNA: TGTGCCAGCAGTTACAGGACTTTTCAAGAGACCCAGTACTTC

D gene: TRBD2
clone size: -
V gene: TRBV5-1
J gene: TRBJ2-3
CDR3 protein: CASSAPGTSGSGGTQYF
CDR3 DNA: TGCGCCAGCAGCGCCCCCGGGACTAGCGGGAGTGGGGGTACGCAGTATTTT

D gene: -
clone size: -
V gene: TRBV5-1
J gene: TRBJ2-7
CDR3 protein: CASSLAGTLANEQYF
CDR3 DNA: TGCGCCAGCAGCTTGGCCGGGACCCTGGCAAACGAGCAGTACTTC

D gene: TRBD2
clone size: -
V gene: TRBV11-2
J gene: TRBJ2-7
CDR3 protein: CASRSLRGRASVEQYF
CDR3 DNA: TGTGCCAGCAGGAGCCTGCGTGGGAGGGCCTCTGTCGAGCAGTACTTC

D gene: -
clone size: few
V gene: TRBV28
J gene: TRBJ1-2
CDR3 protein: CASSLRSYGYTF
CDR3 DNA: TGTGCCAGCAGTTTGCGGTCGTATGGCTACACCTTC

D gene: TRBD2
clone size: -
V gene: TRBV4-1
J gene: TRBJ2-3
CDR3 protein: CASSQPTSGRALDTQYF
CDR3 DNA: TGCGCCAGCAGCCAGCCCACTAGCGGGAGGGCTCTAGATACGCAGTATTTT